This T cell receptor (beta chain) came from a study of cytomegalovirus exposure and HLA in healthy donors. This CDR3 region has 15 residues. Trimming left V 7 bases short and J 4 bases short, with 16 bases between. The germline V gene has CDR1 SNHLY and CDR2 FYNNEI. Broader study findings: What a later analysis reportedly showed was that an Asian-associated ancestry cluster had fewer N-insertions than the roughly 700-donor mean. Later on, a genetic analysis was performed. It linked a missense variant in DCLRE1C with V- and J-gene trimming of TCR beta.

Use of 60 Vbeta and 13 Jbeta primers characterized the PCR. TCRdb keeps only in-frame clones here, not all; method: immunoSEQ multiplex PCR. The data contain 85,000 to 130,000 clones, 65% to 75% of them singletons. This clone showed up just once. Antigen unknown. The sequenced sample was PBMCs. J is TRBJ2-2 and V is TRBV2, with a tentative D call TRBD2 (6 bases). The clonotype was recovered from a female donor in good health and CMV-seronegative. CDR3 region: CASTTTTSSTGELFF. The DNA for the CDR3 is TGTGCCAGCACCACGACAACTAGCAGCACCGGGGAGCTGTTTTTT.